The clone carrying this T cell receptor beta chain was observed at least ten times. Its antigen remains unidentified. It was RNA transcripts that yielded the amplified TCR beta CDR3 regions. The primer set for the first-round RT-PCR of the TCR CDR3 was HTBI. One entry per CDR3 protein results from TCRdb running MiXCR on the multiplex PCR reads. The sample lists a few hundred thousand distinct CDR3 sequences; more than 13% were seen once. The data derive from a study of T cells in Graves' hyperthyroidism and ophthalmopathy. Study-wide results and limits: A model built on 13 V-J features separated ophthalmopathy from stable hyperthyroidism. The model anticipated ophthalmopathy a median about six months pre-onset.

The CDR3 consists of 15 residues. After removal of 7 bases from V and 7 bases from J, the junction contained 15 bases not matched to a gene. Newly diagnosed patients aged 18 to 65 had hyperthyroidism of under 2 months' duration. The source of the PBMCs was less than 12 ml of fresh peripheral blood. The rearrangement links TRBV12-3 or TRBV12-4 to TRBJ1-1; 7 bases map to TRBD1. This receptor was obtained from a woman aged 25 to 39 with Graves' hyperthyroidism. Sequencing was performed on blood. Here the CDR3 reads CASTSTTGLNGEAFF. The CDR3 DNA reads as TGTGCCAGCACCTCAACGACAGGGTTGAATGGTGAAGCTTTCTTT.